The 2 T cell receptor beta chains reported below all come from one sample, sequenced in a study of cytomegalovirus exposure and HLA in healthy donors. Some clones are missing from TCRdb's copy, which holds only in-frame ones; the method was immunoSEQ multiplex PCR. The sample has 150,000 to 200,000 clones, around nine tenths seen once; the top ten hold 9% to 12%. The sequencing input was PBMCs. The receptor set was obtained from a young woman in good health and CMV-seropositive.

The V gene is TRBV2, the J gene TRBJ2-1, with TRBD2 identical over 10 bases. Germline V gives CDR1 SNHLY, CDR2 FYNNEI. The CDR3 has 16 amino acids. V was pared by 3 bases and J by 7 bases, with 9 bases of the junction left unmatched. The CDR3, as DNA: TGTGCCAGCAGTGATTGGACTAGCGGAAAAGGGAATGAGCAGTTCTTC. Encoded protein: CASSDWTSGKGNEQFF.

The V call is TRBV4-1, the J call TRBJ2-1; no clear D. The CDR3 runs to 14 residues. CDR1 and CDR2 from the germline V gene are MGHRA and YSYEKL. V was trimmed by 4 bases and J by 9 bases, leaving 16 bases between them. The DNA of the CDR3 is TGCGCCAGCAGCCGAGAATCTAGAGACGGTGAGCAGTTCTTC. It translates to CASSRESRDGEQFF.